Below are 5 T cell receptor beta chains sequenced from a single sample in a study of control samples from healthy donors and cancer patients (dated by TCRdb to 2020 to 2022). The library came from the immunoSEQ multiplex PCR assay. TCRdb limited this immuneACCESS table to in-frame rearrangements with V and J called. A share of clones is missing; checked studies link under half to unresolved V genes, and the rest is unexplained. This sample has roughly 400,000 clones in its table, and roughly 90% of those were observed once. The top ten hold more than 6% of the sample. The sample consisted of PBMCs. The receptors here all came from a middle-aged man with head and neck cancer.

CDR3 in amino acids: CASSHLRGLTDTQYF. The CDR3 bases are TGTGCCAGCAGCCACCTGCGGGGGCTCACAGATACGCAGTATTTT. The chain recombines TRBV3-1 (or the pseudogene TRBV3-2) with TRBJ2-3; D is perhaps TRBD2 (7 bases). The CDR3 covers 15 residues. V lost 3 bases and J 2 bases, leaving 12 bases between the germline ends. Germline-derived CDR1 and CDR2 are LGHDT and YNNKEL (reference sequence).

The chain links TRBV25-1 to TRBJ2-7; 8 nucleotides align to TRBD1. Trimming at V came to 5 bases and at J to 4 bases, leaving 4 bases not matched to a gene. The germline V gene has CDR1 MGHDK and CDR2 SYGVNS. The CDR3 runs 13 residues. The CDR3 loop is CASSQGAMYEQYF. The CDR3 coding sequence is TGTGCCAGCAGTCAGGGGGCTATGTACGAGCAGTACTTC.

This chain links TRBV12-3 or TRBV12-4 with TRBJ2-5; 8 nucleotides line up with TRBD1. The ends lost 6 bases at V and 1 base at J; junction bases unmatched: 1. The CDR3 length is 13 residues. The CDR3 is CASRDRAQETQYF. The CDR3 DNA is TGTGCCAGCAGGGACAGGGCCCAAGAGACCCAGTACTTC.

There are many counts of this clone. DNA for the CDR3: TGTGCCAGTAGTATGTGGCTAGCGGGAAGCGAGCAGTACTTC. Amino acid sequence: CASSMWLAGSEQYF. The V and J genes are TRBV19 and TRBJ2-7, with TRBD2 matching 9 bases. Per the germline V gene, CDR1 is LNHDA and CDR2 is SQIVND (reference sequence). The CDR3 covers 14 residues. V trimming: 3 bases; J trimming: 6 bases; junction bases outside the gene matches: 6. Using reference TRBV19 and TRBJ2-7 for the parts outside the CDR3, the full variable domain is DGGITQSPKYLFRKEGQNVTLSCEQNLNHDAMYWYRQDPGQGLRLIYYSQIVNDFQKGDIAEGYSVSREKKESFPLTVTSAQKNPTAFYLCASSMWLAGSEQYFGPGTRLTVT.

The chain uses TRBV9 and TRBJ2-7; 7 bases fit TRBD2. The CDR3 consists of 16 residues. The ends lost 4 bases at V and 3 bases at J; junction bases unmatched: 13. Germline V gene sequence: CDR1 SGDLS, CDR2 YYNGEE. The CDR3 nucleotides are TGTGCCAGCAGCCCCTGGGGAGGGGAGGGTCTCTACGAGCAGTACTTC. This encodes CASSPWGGEGLYEQYF.